This T cell receptor beta chain originates from a study of cytomegalovirus exposure and HLA in healthy donors. General study results and limits: While the bulk of TCR sequences proved rare, some public TCRs turned up in many donors.

For this clone: Antigen unknown.

It was with 60 Vbeta and 13 Jbeta primers that the PCR ran. Sequencing was performed with immunoSEQ multiplex PCR; in TCRdb, only in-frame clones are kept and a portion is missing. The repertoire has tens of thousands of clones, around 80% of them found once; the top ten carry approximately 7.6%. Germline V gene sequence: CDR1 SGHRS, CDR2 YFSETQ. This CDR3 region has 13 residues. V lost 4 bases and J lost 5, with 10 bases in between. Specimen: PBMCs. V gene TRBV5-1 combines with J gene TRBJ2-1; TRBD2 might be the D (5 bases). This sequence originates from a man aged 30 to 39 in good health and CMV-seropositive. The CDR3 DNA reads as TGCGCCAGCAGCCTAGGAGGACACAATGAGCAGTTCTTC. Protein sequence: CASSLGGHNEQFF.